These T cell receptor beta chains were read from a single sample in a study of chemoradiotherapy in HPV16-positive cancers. Data came from immunoSEQ multiplex PCR; TCRdb stores just in-frame clones and leaves some out. The data contain 9,000 to 15,000 clones, over 70% of them singletons. Sample collection occurred from a patient who underwent chemoradiotherapy. These TCRs come from a human donor with HPV-associated anogenital cancer. The CDR3 runs from the conserved cysteine through the conserved F or W. Fields, in order: V gene, CDR3 protein.

>TRBV30
CAWSALGQGSNQPQHF
>TRBV28
CASSFRNEQFF
>TRBV15
CATSNETALYSNQPQHF
>TRBV2
CASSRGEQYF
>TRBV4-3
CASSQSGRSRGTQYF
>TRBV5-4
CASSLDPSGKGYEQYF
>TRBV6-5
CASGRETQYF
>TRBV14
CASSQRRSLAVNNEQFF
>TRBV28
CASSSADRGESGANVLTF
>TRBV28
CASSSTGYSSYEQYF
>TRBV30
CAWRGPGAGPEQFF
>TRBV5-1
CASSLDTGAVEAFF
>TRBV14
CASSRAGAGNTIYF
>TRBV4-1
CASSQDQGLEAFF
>TRBV7-4
CASSLRDGPFYEQYF
>TRBV14
CASSLTAGFVEKLFF
>TRBV5-1
CASSLAGSAKNIQYF
>TRBV9
CASSEPSGNTIYF